This T cell receptor beta chain was sequenced for a study of Tregs in tolerant kidney transplant recipients. TCRdb's copy holds only in-frame clones and misses some; the assay was immunoSEQ multiplex PCR. The sample shows fewer than 80,000 clones, under 98% of them seen only once. Study-level findings and limits: Changing PCR primers prevented nucleotide comparison between some patients' samples. The most relevant donor-specific Treg TCRbeta repertoire apparently came from expansion with activated donor B cells.

This CDR3 has 18 residues. Germline trimming cut 9 bases from V and 5 bases from J; bases unmatched to any gene: 24. Germline CDR1 and CDR2: SGHNT and YENEEA. Thawed PBMCs were FACS-sorted into unstimulated CD4+CD25+CD127- regulatory T cells, CD4+CD25- non-regulatory cells, CD4 and CD8 cells. On this clone: Its specificity is unknown.

The TCR sequence derives from a human donor who received a combined kidney and bone marrow transplant. The chain links TRBV11-3 to TRBJ2-7; 8 bases are shared with TRBD2. The material was CD4+ T cells from blood, obtained before the transplant. The CDR3, as DNA: TGTGCCAGTCACCCCTCAGGGCCAAATTTAGCGGGATTGGACGAGCAGTACTTC. Translation gives CASHPSGPNLAGLDEQYF.